These 6 T cell receptor beta chains originate from one sample sequenced in a study of radiation and T cells in renal cell carcinoma. As for time point: baseline pretreatment blood. Treatment reported: 15 Gy SBRT to primary tumor, nephrectomy 4 weeks later. Method: immunoSEQ multiplex PCR; TCRdb's copy keeps in-frame clones and lacks some. The data contain just over 95,000 clones, roughly 90% of them seen just once; the ten biggest clones take up 6% to 9%. Sequencing used blood, obtained from a patient whose treatment included radiotherapy and nephrectomy. The receptors here all came from a man aged 50 or older with renal cell carcinoma.

The V and J genes are TRBV5-4 and TRBJ1-2; D remains unclear. The CDR3 sequence is 14 residues long. Germline V gives CDR1 SGHNT, CDR2 YYREEE (reference sequence). Trimming left V 3 bases short and J 3 bases short, with 12 bases between. In DNA form, the CDR3 reads TGTGCCAGCAGCTCTGCACCGGGAGACTATGGCTACACCTTC. Encoded protein: CASSSAPGDYGYTF.

The V call is TRBV4-2, the J call TRBJ2-1; TRBD2 is a possible D gene (6 bases). V lost 1 base and J lost 9, with 13 bases in between. Germline V lookup: CDR1 LGHNA, CDR2 YNFKEQ. CDR3 length: 14 residues. CDR3 coding DNA: TGTGCCAGCAGCCAAGGAGGAGGCGGGGCTGAGCAGTTCTTC. It translates to CASSQGGGGAEQFF.

This clone was seen only a few times. The chain combines TRBV14 with TRBJ1-5; unclear D gene. Germline V gene data show CDR1 as SGHDN and CDR2 as FVKESK. This CDR3 comprises 13 residues. Trimming shortened V by 1 base and J by 7 bases, and 8 bases separated the two germline ends. This CDR3 is CASSQGRGQPQHF. The CDR3 bases are TGTGCCAGCAGCCAAGGTCGAGGACAGCCCCAGCATTTT.

The V call is TRBV14, the J call TRBJ2-1, with 10 bases that match TRBD2. Germline assignment: CDR1 SGHDN and CDR2 FVKESK. The CDR3 spans 18 residues. J lost 5 bases, V lost 3 bases, and 13 bases had no gene match. As DNA, the CDR3 is TGTGCCAGCAGCCATCACGGGACTAGCGCCTGGACTCACAATGAGCAGTTCTTC. Encoded protein: CASSHHGTSAWTHNEQFF.

V and J are TRBV19 and TRBJ2-7; 7 bases agree with TRBD1. Per germline, CDR1 LNHDA and CDR2 SQIVND (reference sequence). The CDR3 totals 13 residues. V shed 1 base and J 6 bases; nucleotides not matched to a gene: 3. The CDR3 nucleotides read TGTGCCAGTAGTATAGGCGCAGGGGGCGAGCAGTACTTC. It specifies CASSIGAGGEQYF.

Only one count was recorded for this clone. The gene calls are TRBV21-1 and TRBJ1-6; the table's TRBD1 call for D was not verified on the DNA. TRBV21-1 is a pseudogene locus. This CDR3 has 14 residues. CDR3: CASNPGTNNSPLHF. For the CDR3, the DNA is TGTGCCAGCAACCCCGGGACAAATAATTCACCCCTCCACTTT.